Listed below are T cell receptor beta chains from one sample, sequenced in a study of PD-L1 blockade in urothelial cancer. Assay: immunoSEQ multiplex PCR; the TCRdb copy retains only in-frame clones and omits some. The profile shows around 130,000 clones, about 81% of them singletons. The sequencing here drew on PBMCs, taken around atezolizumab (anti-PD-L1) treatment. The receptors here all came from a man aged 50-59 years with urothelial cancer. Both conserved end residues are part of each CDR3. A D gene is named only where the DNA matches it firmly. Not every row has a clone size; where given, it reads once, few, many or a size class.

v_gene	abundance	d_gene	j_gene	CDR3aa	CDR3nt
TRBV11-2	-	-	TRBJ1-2	CASSLLPTGDRGYTF	TGTGCCAGCAGCTTACTACCTACGGGGGATCGGGGCTACACCTTC
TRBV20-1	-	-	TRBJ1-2	CSAVFRDGYTF	TGCAGTGCTGTGTTCAGGGATGGCTACACCTTC
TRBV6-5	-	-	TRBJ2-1	CASRNNPGTLNEQFF	TGTGCCAGCAGGAACAATCCCGGGACTCTCAATGAGCAGTTCTTC
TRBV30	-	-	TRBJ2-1	CACPGPGLMGEQFF	TGTGCCTGCCCAGGGCCAGGGTTGATGGGTGAGCAGTTCTTC
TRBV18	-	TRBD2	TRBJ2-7	CASSQSSGKGYEQYF	TGTGCCAGCTCACAGTCTAGCGGGAAGGGCTACGAGCAGTACTTC
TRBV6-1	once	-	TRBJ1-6	CASRQGGLYNSPLHF	TGTGCCAGCAGACAAGGTGGACTCTATAATTCACCCCTCCACTTT
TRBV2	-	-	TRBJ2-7	CASAWGGQNEQYF	TGTGCCAGCGCGTGGGGAGGTCAGAACGAGCAGTACTTC
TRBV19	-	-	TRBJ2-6	CASSQTYSPAGANVLTF	TGTGCCAGTAGTCAAACCTATTCTCCGGCTGGGGCCAACGTCCTGACTTTC
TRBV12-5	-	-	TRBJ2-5	CASARGLQLQETQYF	TGTGCTAGTGCCCGAGGGCTACAACTCCAAGAGACCCAGTACTTC
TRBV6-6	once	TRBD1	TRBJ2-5	CASSYPGTGGGGTQYF	TGTGCCAGCAGTTACCCGGGGACAGGAGGAGGAGGGACCCAGTACTTC